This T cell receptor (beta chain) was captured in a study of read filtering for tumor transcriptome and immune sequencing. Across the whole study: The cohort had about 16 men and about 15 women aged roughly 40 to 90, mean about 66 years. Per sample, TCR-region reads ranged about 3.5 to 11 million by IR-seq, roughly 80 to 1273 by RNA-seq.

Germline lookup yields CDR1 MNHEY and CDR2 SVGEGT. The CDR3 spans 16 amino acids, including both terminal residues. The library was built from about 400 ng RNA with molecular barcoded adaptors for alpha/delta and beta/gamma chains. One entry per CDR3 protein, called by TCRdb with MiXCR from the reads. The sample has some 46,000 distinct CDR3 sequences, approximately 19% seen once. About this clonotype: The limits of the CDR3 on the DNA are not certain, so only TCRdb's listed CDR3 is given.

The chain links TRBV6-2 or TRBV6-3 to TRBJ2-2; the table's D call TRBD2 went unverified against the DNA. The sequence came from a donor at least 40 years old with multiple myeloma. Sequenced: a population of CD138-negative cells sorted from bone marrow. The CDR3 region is CAGSSSDGEYTGELFF.